The rows below give T cell receptor beta chains drawn from one sample of a study of cytomegalovirus exposure and HLA in healthy donors. The table came from immunoSEQ multiplex PCR; TCRdb's copy has only in-frame clones and leaves some out. The sample carries fewer than 200,000 clones, around 80% recorded once. What was sequenced was PBMCs. All receptors come from a woman aged 45-60 years in good health and CMV-seronegative. CDR3s include the opening cysteine and the closing phenylalanine or tryptophan. Each record gives: V gene, D gene, J gene, clone size, CDR3 DNA, CDR3 protein. A D gene is named only where the DNA matches it firmly. Clone size is not always given. Where it is, it says once, few, many or a class for expanded clones.

>TRBV6-6|TRBD2|TRBJ2-7|.
TGTGCCAGCAGCCCAGGGACTAGTTCTGTCTACGAGCAGTACTTC
CASSPGTSSVYEQYF
>TRBV28|TRBD2|TRBJ2-3|.
TGTGCCAGTCCATCATCCGGGACTAGACAAGATACTAGCACAGATACGCAGTATTTT
CASPSSGTRQDTSTDTQYF
>TRBV6-6|.|TRBJ2-5|.
TGTGCCAGCAGTCCATCAGGGGAGTGGGAGACCCAGTACTTC
CASSPSGEWETQYF
>TRBV7-8|TRBD1|TRBJ1-1|.
TGTGCCAGCAGCACCCGGGACAGGGGCCAGAACACTGAAGCTTTCTTT
CASSTRDRGQNTEAFF
>TRBV7-9|.|TRBJ2-7|.
TGTGCCAGCAATCCTATGGGGGGGGCCCCGTCCTACGAGCAGTACTTC
CASNPMGGAPSYEQYF
>TRBV10-2|TRBD1|TRBJ2-2|.
TGCGCCAGCTGGGGACAGCCGAACACCGGGGAGCTGTTTTTT
CASWGQPNTGELFF
>TRBV27|TRBD2|TRBJ2-3|once
TGTGCCAGCAGTCAAACTAGACTAGCGGGGAACACAGATACGCAGTATTTT
CASSQTRLAGNTDTQYF
>TRBV4-3|.|TRBJ1-6|.
TGCGCCAGTAAAGAAAACACGCTCTATAATTCACCCCTCCACTTT
CASKENTLYNSPLHF
>TRBV5-6|TRBD1|TRBJ2-4|.
TGTGCCAGCAGCTTACAGGGGGCGAGAAACATTCAGTACTTC
CASSLQGARNIQYF
>TRBV7-2|TRBD1|TRBJ2-1|few
TGTGCCAGCAGCCGGGACAGGGACAATGAGCAGTTCTTC
CASSRDRDNEQFF
>TRBV5-1|TRBD2|TRBJ2-7|.
TGCGCCAGCAGCTTGGACGGGGGGAGGTCCTACGAGCAGTACTTC
CASSLDGGRSYEQYF
>TRBV5-8|.|TRBJ2-3|.
TGTGCCAGCAGCTTACACGTCGCAGATACGCAGTATTTT
CASSLHVADTQYF
>TRBV29-1|TRBD2|TRBJ2-2|.
TGCAGCGTTGACGGGGGGTTGGGGTTTCTCGGGGAGCTGTTTTTT
CSVDGGLGFLGELFF
>TRBV28|TRBD1|TRBJ2-1|.
TGTGCCAGCAGCCCCGACAGGGTTGAGCAGTTCTTC
CASSPDRVEQFF
>TRBV6-6|TRBD1|TRBJ1-4|.
TGTGCCAGCAGCCGCCCGGGACAGGGGAGCGAAAAACTGTTTTTT
CASSRPGQGSEKLFF
>TRBV5-6|.|TRBJ2-7|.
TGTGCCAGCAGCTTTCCTATGACAGAAACCTACGAGCAGTACTTC
CASSFPMTETYEQYF
>TRBV19|.|TRBJ1-5|.
TGTGCCAGTAGTATCCCAGGGCAGGATCAGCCCCAGCATTTT
CASSIPGQDQPQHF
>TRBV6-1|TRBD1|TRBJ1-3|.
TGTGCCAGCAGTGGACGGACAGGGCTCCTCTCTGGAAACACCATATATTTT
CASSGRTGLLSGNTIYF
>TRBV16|.|TRBJ1-5|.
TGTGCCAGCAGCCAATCTACAACAGGTAGCAAGCAGCCCCAGCATTTT
CASSQSTTGSKQPQHF
>TRBV2|.|TRBJ1-1|.
TGTGCCAGCAGGTTGATGTGGGGGGACACTGAAGCTTTCTTT
CASRLMWGDTEAFF
>TRBV13|TRBD1|TRBJ2-5|.
TGTGCCAGCAGCCAGGGGACAGGACAAAACCAAGAGACCCAGTACTTC
CASSQGTGQNQETQYF
>TRBV11-2|.|TRBJ2-7|.
TGTGCCAGCAGCCTGGACAGACGACCAGGCCACGAACAGTACTTC
CASSLDRRPGHEQYF
>TRBV9|TRBD2|TRBJ2-3|.
TGTGCCAGCAGCCCAGAAGTTCGGGAGGAAGATACGCAGTATTTT
CASSPEVREEDTQYF
>TRBV7-9|.|TRBJ2-3|.
TGTGCCAGCAGCTTAAGCGGGCCCACAGATACGCAGTATTTT
CASSLSGPTDTQYF
>TRBV6-1|.|TRBJ2-7|.
TGTGCCAGCATCGGACACCCCTACGAGCAGTACTTC
CASIGHPYEQYF
>TRBV7-9|TRBD1|TRBJ1-4|.
TGTGCCAGCAGCTTACGTTACAGGGGGGGAGCTAATGAAAAACTGTTTTTT
CASSLRYRGGANEKLFF
>TRBV6-5|.|TRBJ1-3|.
TGTGCCAGCAGTTACTCTGGCAGGAGGATTGGAAACACCATATATTTT
CASSYSGRRIGNTIYF
>TRBV11-2|TRBD1|TRBJ2-7|.
TGTGCCAGCAGCTACGAGTCCGGGACAGGTACCTACGAGCAGTACTTC
CASSYESGTGTYEQYF
>TRBV7-9|TRBD1|TRBJ1-1|.
TGTGCCGGAAGACAGGGGCTTGGGGACACTGAAGCTTTCTTT
CAGRQGLGDTEAFF
>TRBV28|TRBD2|TRBJ2-1|.
TGTGCCAGCAGTTTAGCGGGAGACTCCAATGAGCAGTTCTTC
CASSLAGDSNEQFF
>TRBV7-8|.|TRBJ2-5|once
TGTGCCAGCAGCTTAAGGGCCGGGGGTTGGGAGACCCAGTACTTC
CASSLRAGGWETQYF
>TRBV25-1|.|TRBJ1-1|.
TGTGCCAGCCGTTATAGCACTGAAGCTTTCTTT
CASRYSTEAFF
>TRBV11-3|TRBD2|TRBJ2-3|.
TGTGCCAGCAGCCTAAAACGGACTAGCGGGTTGGGTACAGATACGCAGTATTTT
CASSLKRTSGLGTDTQYF
>TRBV25-1|.|TRBJ1-5|.
TGTGCCAGCAGTGATGTCTATAGCAATCAGCCCCAGCATTTT
CASSDVYSNQPQHF
>TRBV19|.|TRBJ1-4|.
TGTGCCAGTTCTAGATCCGGAAGCTCAACTAATGAAAAACTGTTTTTT
CASSRSGSSTNEKLFF
>TRBV6-4|.|TRBJ1-2|.
TGTGCCAGCAGCCCAGGACAGTTCTATGGCTACACCTTC
CASSPGQFYGYTF
>TRBV7-2|TRBD1|TRBJ1-5|.
TGTGCCAGCAGCTCAGTGACAGGGGGCGGTCAGCCCCAGCATTTT
CASSSVTGGGQPQHF
>TRBV18|TRBD1|TRBJ1-1|.
TGTGCCAGCTCACCAAGTGAGACAGGGGGATTTGAAGCTTTCTTT
CASSPSETGGFEAFF
>TRBV28|.|TRBJ2-7|.
TGTGCCAGCAGTTTCAGGAGGGCGCACGGGAACGAGCAGTACTTC
CASSFRRAHGNEQYF
>TRBV6-1|.|TRBJ1-4|once
TGTGCCAGCAGTGAAGCGCGGGGGGCCCATGAAAAACTGTTTTTT
CASSEARGAHEKLFF
>TRBV4-2|TRBD1|TRBJ1-1|.
TGTGCCAGCAGCCAACATACCAACAGGGGCCCTGAAGCTTTCTTT
CASSQHTNRGPEAFF